The 4 T cell receptor beta chains listed next were all sequenced from one sample in a study of CD8 T cells in ankylosing spondylitis. Regarding the study as a whole: Made up of roughly 8 highly homologous variants, a TCR beta motif appeared characteristic of ankylosing spondylitis blood.

TCRdb reprocessed the 5' RACE reads with MiXCR, giving one entry per CDR3 protein. This sample has more than 300,000 distinct CDR3 sequences, with 7.5% to 9% found just once. Their antigen targets remain unknown. The specimen sequenced was blood, either unsorted or a sorted T cell fraction (not recorded which). Every receptor here comes from a male donor with ankylosing spondylitis.

V is TRBV30 and J is TRBJ1-1, with D hard to call. CDR1 GTSNPN and CDR2 SVGIG come from the germline V gene (reference sequence). This CDR3 is 13 amino acids long. V was shortened by 5 bases and J by 2 bases, with 12 bases between the two germline ends. CDR3 sequence reads: CAWSRDYNTEAFF. CDR3 sequence (DNA): TGTGCCTGGTCTAGGGATTACAACACTGAAGCTTTCTTT.

This clonotype was detected a few times. V gene TRBV2 combines with J gene TRBJ2-2; the D gene could be TRBD1 or TRBD2 (5 bases each). The germline V gene encodes CDR1 SNHLY and CDR2 FYNNEI. V lost 7 bases and J 7 bases, leaving 22 bases between the germline ends. The CDR3 sequence is 16 residues long. The DNA for the CDR3 is TGTGCCAGCATTTCCTTGGGGCTAGCTAATATCGGGGAGCTGTTTTTT. Encoded protein: CASISLGLANIGELFF.

The rearrangement uses TRBV7-9 and TRBJ1-3; D remains ambiguous. CDR3 size: 13 residues. Germline V gives CDR1 SEHNR, CDR2 FQNEAQ (reference sequence). The V end lost 1 base, the J end lost 3 bases, and 4 bases lay between the germline ends. The CDR3 here is CASSLVIGNTIYF. For the CDR3, the DNA is TGTGCCAGCAGCTTAGTCATTGGAAACACCATATATTTT.

The chain combines TRBV11-1 with TRBJ2-3; D may match TRBD1 or TRBD2 (5 bases each). There are 18 residues in the CDR3. CDR1 SGHAT and CDR2 FQDESV come from the germline V gene (reference sequence). Trimming cost V 0 bases and J 2 bases, with 18 bases left between them. The CDR3 DNA follows: TGTGCCAGCAGCTTAGCGAATTTTCCCAGGGAGATCACAGATACGCAGTATTTT. Its translation is CASSLANFPREITDTQYF.